A single sample is the source of the 10 T cell receptor beta chains below, sequenced in a study of cytomegalovirus exposure and HLA in healthy donors. In the PCR, 60 Vbeta and 13 Jbeta primers were used. Only in-frame clones appear in the TCRdb table, and some are missing; sequencing was by immunoSEQ multiplex PCR. This table has 130,000 to 150,000 clones, around three quarters appearing once. Sequencing was done on a sample of PBMCs. The receptor source for this set is a man aged 18-30 years in good health and CMV-seronegative.

The V and J genes are TRBV6-5 and TRBJ2-1, with 7 bases aligning to TRBD1. Germline lookup yields CDR1 MNHEY and CDR2 SVGAGI. The CDR3 contains 13 residues. The J segment lost 6 bases and the V segment lost 7 bases, leaving 6 bases of the junction unmatched. CDR3 amino acids: CASTETGTNEQFF. CDR3 coding DNA: TGTGCCAGCACCGAGACAGGGACCAATGAGCAGTTCTTC.

This clone was recorded a few times. CDR3 sequence: CASSFSRLEGGYTF. The CDR3 bases are TGTGCCAGCAGCTTCAGCAGACTTGAGGGTGGCTACACCTTC. The chain links TRBV7-9 to TRBJ1-2; D uncertain. This CDR3 contains 14 residues. Germline-derived CDR1 and CDR2 are SEHNR and FQNEAQ (reference sequence). V lost 3 bases, J lost 7 bases, and 15 bases lay in between.

The rearrangement joins TRBV7-9 to TRBJ1-1; D ambiguous. The V and J ends lost 4 bases and 1 base respectively, with 10 bases between them. The length of the CDR3 is 14 residues. Germline assignment: CDR1 SEHNR and CDR2 FQNEAQ (reference sequence). DNA of the CDR3: TGTGCCAGCAGCTCCCCAACATCGAACACTGAAGCTTTCTTT. Its translation is CASSSPTSNTEAFF.

The chain employs TRBV18 and TRBJ1-1; tentatively, D is TRBD1 (5 bases). The CDR3 sequence is 13 residues long. V lost 4 bases and J 0 bases, leaving 6 bases between the germline ends. Germline loops: CDR1 KGHSH, CDR2 LQKENI. CDR3 loop: CASSLQVNTEAFF. The DNA of the CDR3 is TGTGCCAGCTCACTACAGGTGAACACTGAAGCTTTCTTT. The full variable domain, its missing parts supplied by reference TRBV18 and TRBJ1-1, is NAGVMQNPRHLVRRRGQEARLRCSPMKGHSHVYWYRQLPEEGLKFMVYLQKENIIDESGMPKERFSAEFPKEGPSILRIQQVVRGDSAAYFCASSLQVNTEAFFGQGTRLTVV.

The chain employs TRBV30 and TRBJ1-6, with D possibly matching TRBD1 (6 bases). V lost 2 bases, J lost 7 bases, and 9 bases lay in between. This CDR3 contains 13 residues. Per the germline V gene, CDR1 is GTSNPN and CDR2 is SVGIG (reference sequence). CDR3 sequence reads: CAWSTGRNSPLHF. The CDR3 bases are TGTGCCTGGAGTACAGGGAGAAATTCACCCCTCCACTTT.

The sample holds one count of this clone. This chain uses TRBV9 with TRBJ1-6; possibly TRBD1 for D (5 bases). The CDR3 extends over 14 amino acids. Germline lookup yields CDR1 SGDLS and CDR2 YYNGEE. The V and J ends lost 0 bases and 8 bases respectively, with 9 bases between them. The CDR3 bases are TGTGCCAGCAGCGTAGGTGCGGGGGATTCACCCCTCCACTTT. Translated: CASSVGAGDSPLHF. Full variable domain (remainder filled in from reference TRBV9 and TRBJ1-6): DSGVTQTPKHLITATGQRVTLRCSPRSGDLSVYWYQQSLDQGLQFLIQYYNGEERAKGNILERFSAQQFPDLHSELNLSSLELGDSALYFCASSVGAGDSPLHFGNGTRLTVT.

The genes are TRBV7-2 and TRBJ2-5; D is possibly TRBD1 (5 bases). The DNA end is a closer match to TRBJ2-7, so the J assignment may be wrong. Germline-derived CDR1 and CDR2 are SGHTA and FQGNSA. This CDR3 is built from 14 residues. This CDR3 reads CASQGSRSGYEQYF. In DNA form, the CDR3 reads TGTGCCAGCCAGGGATCCCGGTCAGGCTACGAGCAGTACTTC.

The J gene is TRBJ2-2, the V gene TRBV25-1; D remains ambiguous. This CDR3 has 12 amino acids. V was trimmed by 2 bases and J by 7 bases, leaving 5 bases between them. Germline V gene sequence: CDR1 MGHDK, CDR2 SYGVNS. The DNA of the CDR3 is TGTGCCAGCAGTGAACGGGTCGGGGAGCTGTTTTTT. This codes for CASSERVGELFF.

The DNA for the CDR3 is TGTGCCAGCTCCACGGGGGGAGTGGGACAGCCCCAGCATTTT. It translates to CASSTGGVGQPQHF. The rearrangement links TRBV18 to TRBJ1-5; maybe TRBD1 (5 bases). The V end was cut by 6 bases, the J end by 7 bases, with 16 bases between. The CDR3 is 14 residues long. Germline V gene sequence: CDR1 KGHSH, CDR2 LQKENI.

The chain joins TRBV5-8 to TRBJ1-4; unclear D gene. This CDR3 region has 12 residues. Looked up from germline, CDR1 is SGHTS and CDR2 is YDEGEE. V was shortened by 4 bases and J by 4 bases, with 5 bases between the two germline ends. The chain's CDR3 is CASSPGNEKLFF. The DNA for the CDR3 is TGTGCCAGCAGCCCGGGTAATGAAAAACTGTTTTTT. The full variable domain, completed using reference TRBV5-8 and TRBJ1-4, is EAGVTQSPTHLIKTRGQQATLRCSPISGHTSVYWYQQALGLGLQFLLWYDEGEERNRGNFPPRFSGRQFPNYSSELNVNALELEDSALYLCASSPGNEKLFFGSGTQLSVL.